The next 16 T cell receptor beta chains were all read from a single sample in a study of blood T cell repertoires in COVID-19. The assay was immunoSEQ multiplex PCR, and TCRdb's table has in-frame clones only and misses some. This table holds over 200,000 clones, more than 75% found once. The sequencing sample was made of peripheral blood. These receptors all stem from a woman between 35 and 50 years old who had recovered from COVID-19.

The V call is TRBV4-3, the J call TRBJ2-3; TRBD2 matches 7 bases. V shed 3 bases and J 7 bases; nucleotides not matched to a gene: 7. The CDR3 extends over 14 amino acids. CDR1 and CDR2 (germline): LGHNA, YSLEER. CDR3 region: CASSHDLTSHTQYF. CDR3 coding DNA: TGCGCCAGCAGCCATGACTTGACTAGCCATACGCAGTATTTT.

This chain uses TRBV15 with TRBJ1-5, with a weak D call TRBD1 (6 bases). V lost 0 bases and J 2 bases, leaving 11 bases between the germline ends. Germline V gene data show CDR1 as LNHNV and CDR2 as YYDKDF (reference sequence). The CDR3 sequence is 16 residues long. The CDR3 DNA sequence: TGTGCCACCAGCAGAGATTGGTCAGGGGGCAATCAGCCCCAGCATTTT. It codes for CATSRDWSGGNQPQHF.

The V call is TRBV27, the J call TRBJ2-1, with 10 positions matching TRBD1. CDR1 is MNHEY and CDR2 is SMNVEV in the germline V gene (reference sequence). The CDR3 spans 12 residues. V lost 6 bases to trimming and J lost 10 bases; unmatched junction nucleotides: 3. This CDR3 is CASRPTGGEQFF. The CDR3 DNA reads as TGTGCCAGCAGGCCGACAGGGGGCGAGCAGTTCTTC.

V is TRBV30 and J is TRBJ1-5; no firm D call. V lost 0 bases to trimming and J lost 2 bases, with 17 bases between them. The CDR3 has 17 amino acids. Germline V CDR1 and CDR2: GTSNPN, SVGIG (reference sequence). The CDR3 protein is CAWSVGGSIGGNQPQHF. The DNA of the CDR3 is TGTGCCTGGAGTGTTGGAGGGTCCATAGGCGGCAATCAGCCCCAGCATTTT.

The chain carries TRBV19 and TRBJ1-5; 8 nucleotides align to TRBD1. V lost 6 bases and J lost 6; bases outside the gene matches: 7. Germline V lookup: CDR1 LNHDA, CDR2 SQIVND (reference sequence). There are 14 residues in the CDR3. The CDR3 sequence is CASSQGALRQPQHF. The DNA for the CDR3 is TGTGCCAGTAGCCAGGGGGCTTTGCGTCAGCCCCAGCATTTT.

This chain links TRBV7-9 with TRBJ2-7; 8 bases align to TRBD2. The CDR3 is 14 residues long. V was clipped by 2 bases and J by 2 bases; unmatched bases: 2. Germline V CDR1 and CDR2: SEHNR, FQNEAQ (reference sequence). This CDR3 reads CASSLRGGPYEQYF. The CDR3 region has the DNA TGTGCCAGCAGCTTACGGGGGGGTCCCTACGAGCAGTACTTC.

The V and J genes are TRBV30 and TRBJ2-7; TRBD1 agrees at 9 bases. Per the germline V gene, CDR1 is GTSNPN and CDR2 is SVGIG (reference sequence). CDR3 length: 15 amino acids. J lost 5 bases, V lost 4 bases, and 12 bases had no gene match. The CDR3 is CAWTIAGTGRHEQYF. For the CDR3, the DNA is TGTGCCTGGACCATCGCCGGGACAGGGCGCCACGAGCAGTACTTC.

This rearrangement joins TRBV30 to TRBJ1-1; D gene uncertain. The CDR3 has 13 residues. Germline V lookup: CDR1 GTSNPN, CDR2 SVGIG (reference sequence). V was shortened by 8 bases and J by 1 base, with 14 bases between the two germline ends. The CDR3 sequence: CAGKRRENTEAFF. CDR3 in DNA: TGTGCCGGCAAACGGAGGGAGAACACTGAAGCTTTCTTT. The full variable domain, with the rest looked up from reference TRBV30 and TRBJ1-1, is SQTIHQWPATLVQPVGSPLSLECTVEGTSNPNLYWYRQAAGRGLQLLFYSVGIGQISSEVPQNLSASRPQDRQFILSSKKLLLSDSGFYLCAGKRRENTEAFFGQGTRLTVV.

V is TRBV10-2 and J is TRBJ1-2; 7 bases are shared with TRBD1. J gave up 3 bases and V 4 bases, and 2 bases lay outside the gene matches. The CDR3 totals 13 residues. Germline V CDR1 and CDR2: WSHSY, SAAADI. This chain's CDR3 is CASSGTGDYGYTF. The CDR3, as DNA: TGCGCCAGCAGTGGGACAGGCGACTATGGCTACACCTTC.

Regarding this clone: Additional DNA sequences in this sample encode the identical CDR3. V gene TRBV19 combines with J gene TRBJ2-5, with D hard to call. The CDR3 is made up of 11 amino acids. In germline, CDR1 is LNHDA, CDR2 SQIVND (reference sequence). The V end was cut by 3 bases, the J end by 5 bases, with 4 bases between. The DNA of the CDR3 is TGTGCCAGTAGTATTTCGGAGACCCAGTACTTC. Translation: CASSISETQYF.

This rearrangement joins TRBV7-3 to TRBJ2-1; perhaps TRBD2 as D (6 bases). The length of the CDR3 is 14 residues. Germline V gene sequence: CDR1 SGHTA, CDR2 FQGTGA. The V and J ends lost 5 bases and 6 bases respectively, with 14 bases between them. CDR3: CASSRDSQSNEQFF. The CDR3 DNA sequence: TGTGCCAGCAGCCGGGACTCCCAATCCAATGAGCAGTTCTTC.

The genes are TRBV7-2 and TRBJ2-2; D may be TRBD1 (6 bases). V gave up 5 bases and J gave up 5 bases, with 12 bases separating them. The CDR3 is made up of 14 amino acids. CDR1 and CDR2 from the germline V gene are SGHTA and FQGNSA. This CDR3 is CASSPARGTGELFF. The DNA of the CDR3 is TGTGCCAGCAGCCCAGCTAGGGGGACCGGGGAGCTGTTTTTT.

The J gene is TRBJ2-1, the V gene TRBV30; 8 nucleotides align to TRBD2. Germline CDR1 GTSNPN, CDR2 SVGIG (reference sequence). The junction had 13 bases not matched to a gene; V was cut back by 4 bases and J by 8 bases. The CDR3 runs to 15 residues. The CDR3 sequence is CAWTTGTSGADEQFF. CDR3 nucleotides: TGTGCCTGGACCACCGGGACTAGTGGGGCCGATGAGCAGTTCTTC.

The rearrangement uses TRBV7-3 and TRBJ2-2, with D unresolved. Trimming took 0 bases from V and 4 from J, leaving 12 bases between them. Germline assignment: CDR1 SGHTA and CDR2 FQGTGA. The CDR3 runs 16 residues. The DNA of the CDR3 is TGTGCCAGCAGCTTAACCGGCGGCCCAGTCACCGGGGAGCTGTTTTTT. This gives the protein CASSLTGGPVTGELFF. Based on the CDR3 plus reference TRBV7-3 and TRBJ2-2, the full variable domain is GAGVSQTPSNKVTEKGKYVELRCDPISGHTALYWYRQSLGQGPEFLIYFQGTGAADDSGLPNDRFFAVRPEGSVSTLKIQRTERGDSAVYLCASSLTGGPVTGELFFGEGSRLTVL.

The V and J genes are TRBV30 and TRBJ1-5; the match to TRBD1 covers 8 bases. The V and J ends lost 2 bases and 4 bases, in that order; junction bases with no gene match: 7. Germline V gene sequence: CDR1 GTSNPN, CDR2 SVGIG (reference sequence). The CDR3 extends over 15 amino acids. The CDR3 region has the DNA TGTGCCTGGAGTACCGGGACAGGAGAAAATCAGCCCCAGCATTTT. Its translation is CAWSTGTGENQPQHF.

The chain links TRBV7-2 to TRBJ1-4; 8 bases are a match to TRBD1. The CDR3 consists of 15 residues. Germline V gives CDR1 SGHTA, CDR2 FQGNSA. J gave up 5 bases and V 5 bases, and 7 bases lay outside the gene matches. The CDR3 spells CASSLQGGWNEKLFF. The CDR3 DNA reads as TGTGCCAGCAGCCTACAGGGGGGGTGGAATGAAAAACTGTTTTTT. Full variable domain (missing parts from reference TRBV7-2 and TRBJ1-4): GAGVSQSPSNKVTEKGKDVELRCDPISGHTALYWYRQSLGQGLEFLIYFQGNSAPDKSGLPSDRFSAERTGGSVSTLTIQRTQQEDSAVYLCASSLQGGWNEKLFFGSGTQLSVL.